This T cell receptor (beta chain) came from a study of shared clonotypes between healthy human individuals. Points on this clone: Antigen unknown.

General study points: Read depth was anticipated to influence clonotype sharing among donors. Sampling used blood alone; tissue repertoires probably differ.

Replicate PCRs for sorted subsets used approximately 190 ng DNA; this equaled 25,000 to 30,000 T cell genomes. Clones were sequenced by immunoSEQ multiplex PCR, and TCRdb holds only the in-frame ones, with some missing. The sample lists around 510,000 clones, approximately 95% seen once, with 0.05% to 0.08% in the top ten. The clonotype was recovered from a woman aged 25-40 years in good health. Material: naive CD4+ T cells sorted from blood. Stated subset: CD45RA+ positively selected.

The CDR3, as DNA: TGTGCCAGCACCGCTACCGGGACAGGGATTTACAATGAGCAGTTCTTC. This gives the protein CASTATGTGIYNEQFF. The gene calls are TRBV9 and TRBJ2-1, with 9 bases identical to TRBD1. V shed 6 bases and J 4 bases; nucleotides not matched to a gene: 11. Germline loops: CDR1 SGDLS, CDR2 YYNGEE. The CDR3 is made up of 16 amino acids.